This T cell receptor (beta chain) was identified in a study of shared clonotypes between healthy human individuals. The table came from immunoSEQ multiplex PCR; TCRdb's copy has only in-frame clones and leaves some out. The repertoire holds about a million clones, with approximately 76% as singletons. Trimming removed 2 bases from V and 4 bases from J; junction bases left unmatched: 11. This CDR3 region has 18 residues. Germline CDR1 SGHVS, CDR2 FQNEAQ. The genes are TRBV7-8 and TRBJ2-3; TRBD2 matches 11 bases. The material sequenced was memory CD4+ T cells sorted from blood. Described subset: CD45RA-negative fraction. This receptor was obtained from a man younger than 30 in good health. The CDR3 region is CASSLRITSGSNADTQYF. CDR3 bases: TGTGCCAGCAGCTTAAGAATTACTAGCGGGAGCAATGCAGATACGCAGTATTTT.